This T cell receptor beta chain is from a study of lymphopenia after photon versus proton radiotherapy. V was clipped by 5 bases and J by 13 bases, with 20 bases between them. The CDR3 loop spans 14 amino acids. Germline CDR1 reads MDHEN; CDR2 reads SYDVKM. Here immunoSEQ multiplex PCR was the method, and the copy in TCRdb shows in-frame clones only, minus some. The sample records some 42,000 clones, approximately 83% being singletons. This clonotype was sampled from a woman between 65 and 79 years old with pancreatic cancer. V and J are TRBV28 and TRBJ1-4; D gene ambiguous. Sequences were derived from peripheral blood, sampled from a patient treated with proton-based radiotherapy. The CDR3 region has the DNA TGTGCCAGCAGTCCCCCCCACCCTAGTAAACGACTGTTTTTT. Protein product: CASSPPHPSKRLFF.